This record covers a single TCR beta chain. Per the study methods: It was from reference gene primer amplification that nucleated cell counts were estimated. Sequenced by immunoSEQ multiplex PCR; TCRdb stores in-frame clones only, minus some. V, J and clone size are taken as reported in that table, and D and trimming were inferred from the DNA itself. The sample yields approximately 15,000 clones, over 75% seen once. The data belong to a study of blood T cell repertoires in COVID-19. Across the whole study: Samples of COVID-19 (acute and convalescent) were obtained from the United States, Italy and Spain. Sample material is recorded as cDNA or gDNA derived from T cells, B-cell-depleted T cells, or PBMCs.

The germline V gene encodes CDR1 SGHRS and CDR2 YFSETQ. Unmatched junction bases numbered 5, after V lost 4 bases and J lost 3 bases. CDR3 length: 17 residues. J is TRBJ2-2 and V is TRBV5-1, with 14 bases fitting TRBD2. This clonotype was obtained from a woman in her 70s with active COVID-19. Sample: peripheral blood. CDR3 residues: CASSRGLAGGYTGELFF. In nucleotides, the CDR3 is TGCGCCAGCAGCCGCGGACTAGCGGGAGGATACACCGGGGAGCTGTTTTTT. The variable domain in full, completed from reference TRBV5-1 and TRBJ2-2, reads KAGVTQTPRYLIKTRGQQVTLSCSPISGHRSVSWYQQTPGQGLQFLFEYFSETQRNKGNFPGRFSGRQFSNSRSEMNVSTLELGDSALYLCASSRGLAGGYTGELFFGEGSRLTVL.